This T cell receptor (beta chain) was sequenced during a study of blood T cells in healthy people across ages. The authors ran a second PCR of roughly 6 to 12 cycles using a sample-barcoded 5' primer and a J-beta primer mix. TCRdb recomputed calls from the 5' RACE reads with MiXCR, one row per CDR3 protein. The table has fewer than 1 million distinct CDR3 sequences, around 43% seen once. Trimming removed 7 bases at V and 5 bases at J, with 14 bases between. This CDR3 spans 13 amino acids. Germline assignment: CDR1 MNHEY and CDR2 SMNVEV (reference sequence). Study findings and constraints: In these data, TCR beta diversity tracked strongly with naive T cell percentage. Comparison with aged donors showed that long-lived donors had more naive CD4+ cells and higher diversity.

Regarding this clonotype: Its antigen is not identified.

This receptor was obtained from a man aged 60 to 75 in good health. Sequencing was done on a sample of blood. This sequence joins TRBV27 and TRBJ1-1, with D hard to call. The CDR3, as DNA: TGTGCCAGCACCCCGTTATCGGGGACTGAAGCTTTCTTT. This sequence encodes CASTPLSGTEAFF.